Below are 11 T cell receptor beta chains sequenced from a single sample in a study of CD8+ T cells in alopecia areata. Sequencing used cDNA as its template, made by extracting RNA and reverse transcribing it. The data were produced by immunoSEQ multiplex PCR, yet TCRdb's version contains in-frame clones alone and is incomplete. Seen here are approximately 180,000 clones, about 67% observed once, and the top ten hold roughly 10%. The sequencing here drew on CD8+ T cells sorted from blood, taken at week 0. Source of these receptors: a human donor with alopecia areata.

This clone was observed a few times. V gene TRBV2 combines with J gene TRBJ2-6; D gene unclear. Germline-derived CDR1 and CDR2 are SNHLY and FYNNEI. CDR3 length: 15 amino acids. Trimming cost V 8 bases and J 0 bases, with 11 bases left between them. The CDR3, as DNA: TGTGCCAGCGCGGATGCAACCTCTGGGGCCAACGTCCTGACTTTC. It encodes CASADATSGANVLTF.

V and J are TRBV11-2 and TRBJ1-2, with D unresolved. The ends were cut back, 2 bases at V and 2 bases at J, with 15 bases in the middle. The CDR3 extends over 16 amino acids. Germline-derived CDR1 and CDR2 are SGHAT and FQNNGV. In DNA form, the CDR3 reads TGTGCCAGCAGCTTACGATTGGCAGACCCAAACTATGGCTACACCTTC. Amino acid sequence: CASSLRLADPNYGYTF. Filled out from reference TRBV11-2 and TRBJ1-2, the complete variable domain reads EAGVAQSPRYKIIEKRQSVAFWCNPISGHATLYWYQQILGQGPKLLIQFQNNGVVDDSQLPKDRFSAERLKGVDSTLKIQPAKLEDSAVYLCASSLRLADPNYGYTFGSGTRLTVV.

The J gene is TRBJ2-3, the V gene TRBV25-1, with a possible D match to TRBD2 (5 bases). This CDR3 is built from 18 residues. Looked up from germline, CDR1 is MGHDK and CDR2 is SYGVNS. V lost 3 bases to trimming and J lost 4 bases, with 23 bases between them. The CDR3 DNA reads TGTGCCAGCAGTGATCACCGGCGGCTGGCGGGTCTCGCAGATACGCAGTATTTT. As protein: CASSDHRRLAGLADTQYF.

This chain joins TRBV2 and TRBJ2-5; 10 bases line up with TRBD2. The J segment lost 1 base and the V segment lost 6 bases, leaving 8 bases of the junction unmatched. The CDR3 spans 16 residues. Looked up from germline, CDR1 is SNHLY and CDR2 is FYNNEI. The CDR3 protein is CASREPGLAVQETQYF. The CDR3 DNA follows: TGTGCCAGCAGGGAACCCGGACTAGCGGTCCAAGAGACCCAGTACTTC. Looking up the rest from reference TRBV2 and TRBJ2-5 gives the full variable domain: EPEVTQTPSHQVTQMGQEVILRCVPISNHLYFYWYRQILGQKVEFLVSFYNNEISEKSEIFDDQFSVERPDGSNFTLKIRSTKLEDSAMYFCASREPGLAVQETQYFGPGTRLLVL.

This clone has more than one count but fewer than ten. The sample contains more than one DNA sequence encoding this CDR3. The J gene is TRBJ2-7, the V gene TRBV9, with a possible D match to TRBD2 (5 bases). The ends were cut back, 2 bases at V and 0 bases at J, with 6 bases in the middle. Germline CDR1 and CDR2: SGDLS and YYNGEE. This CDR3 is built from 13 residues. The CDR3 nucleotides are TGTGCCAGCAGCGTTGGGAGCTCCTACGAGCAGTACTTC. Its protein is CASSVGSSYEQYF.

V and J are TRBV29-1 and TRBJ2-3; D is perhaps TRBD1 (6 bases). Germline assignment: CDR1 SQVTM and CDR2 ANQGSEA. The CDR3 has 14 residues. The V and J ends lost 5 bases and 1 base respectively, with 13 bases between them. The chain's CDR3 is CSVHTGLGTDTQYF. CDR3 nucleotides: TGCAGCGTTCATACAGGGTTGGGCACAGATACGCAGTATTTT.

This chain connects TRBV7-9 to TRBJ1-1; no reliable D call. Looked up from germline, CDR1 is SEHNR and CDR2 is FQNEAQ (reference sequence). The CDR3 is made up of 11 amino acids. V was cut by 8 bases and J by 6 bases, with 10 bases left in between. The CDR3 nucleotides read TGTGCCAGCGACGGCGGACCTGAAGCTTTCTTT. Its translation is CASDGGPEAFF.

V and J are TRBV15 and TRBJ2-5, with D perhaps TRBD1 (6 bases). V shed 4 bases and J shed 5 bases, with 14 bases lying between them. The germline CDR1 and CDR2 sequences are LNHNV and YYDKDF (reference sequence). This CDR3 is built from 14 residues. For the CDR3, the DNA is TGTGCCACCAGCACCAGGGGATCCCAGGAGACCCAGTACTTC. Its translation: CATSTRGSQETQYF.

The CDR3 loop is CASSLRTDVDEQYF. The CDR3 DNA sequence: TGTGCCAGCTCCCTTAGGACGGACGTTGACGAGCAGTACTTC. The chain recombines TRBV18 with TRBJ2-7, with D unclear. V was shortened by 6 bases and J by 5 bases, with 17 bases between the two germline ends. From germline, CDR1 is KGHSH and CDR2 LQKENI. There are 14 residues in the CDR3.

The chain joins TRBV30 to TRBJ1-5; D perhaps matches TRBD1 (5 bases). The V gene lost 4 bases and the J gene lost 11 bases, with 24 bases spanning the gap. The CDR3 consists of 15 residues. CDR1 GTSNPN and CDR2 SVGIG come from the germline V gene (reference sequence). CDR3 sequence (DNA): TGTGCCTGGATGGAGGGTCCGGGGCGGGTCGGGGCCCAGCATTTT. Residues: CAWMEGPGRVGAQHF. The whole variable domain, filled in from reference TRBV30 and TRBJ1-5, reads SQTIHQWPATLVQPVGSPLSLECTVEGTSNPNLYWYRQAAGRGLQLLFYSVGIGQISSEVPQNLSASRPQDRQFILSSKKLLLSDSGFYLCAWMEGPGRVGAQHFGDGTRLSIL.

The chain carries TRBV30 and TRBJ2-6; D may be TRBD1 or TRBD2 (6 bases each). V was clipped by 5 bases and J by 1 base, with 21 bases between them. The CDR3 runs 18 residues. Germline assignment: CDR1 GTSNPN and CDR2 SVGIG (reference sequence). The CDR3 nucleotides are TGTGCCTGGGGGACTGCCACAGGGAAGATGTCTGGGGCCAACGTCCTGACTTTC. It translates to CAWGTATGKMSGANVLTF.